The 31 T cell receptor beta chains in this list originate from one sample, sequenced in a study of regulatory T cells in long-lasting Graves disease. To make TCR beta libraries, researchers used iRepertoire HTBI primers and Arm-PCR of CDR3 regions. MiXCR, run by TCRdb on the multiplex PCR reads, gives a single entry per CDR3 protein. The sample records roughly 420,000 distinct CDR3 sequences, less than 20% being singletons. Documented time point: newly diagnosed GD, antithyroid drugs for less than 3 months. Isolated PBMC RNA provided the starting material for the TCR library. Sequenced here: peripheral blood mononuclear cells (PBMCs), sampled at new diagnosis, from a patient treated with antithyroid drugs. These receptors came from a female donor with Graves disease.

The rearrangement joins TRBV4-1 to TRBJ2-3; TRBD2 matches 13 bases. This CDR3 is built from 18 residues. J gave up 4 bases and V 0 bases, and 7 bases lay outside the gene matches. Germline V CDR1 and CDR2: MGHRA, YSYEKL. The DNA for the CDR3 is TGCGCCAGCAGCCAAGATCTGACGGGACTAGCGGGATCAGATACGCAGTATTTT. This encodes CASSQDLTGLAGSDTQYF.

This clonotype was seen repeatedly, ten times or more. The chain employs TRBV28 and TRBJ2-1; tentative D call: TRBD1 (5 bases). CDR1 and CDR2 from the germline V gene are MDHEN and SYDVKM. The CDR3 spans 16 residues. Trimming left V 10 bases short and J 2 bases short, with 21 bases between. The CDR3 sequence is CAILGSDTAPYNEQFF. The CDR3 coding sequence is TGTGCCATTCTTGGTTCGGACACGGCACCCTACAATGAGCAGTTCTTC.

The sample holds many counts of this clonotype. CDR3 protein: CASSPAVGTGGMLDTQYF. The CDR3 region has the DNA TGTGCCAGCAGCCCGGCCGTCGGGACAGGGGGCATGTTAGATACGCAGTATTTT. V and J are TRBV11-2 and TRBJ2-3, with 12 nucleotides matching TRBD1. Unmatched junction bases numbered 14, after V lost 5 bases and J lost 5 bases. The germline CDR1 and CDR2 sequences are SGHAT and FQNNGV. The CDR3 totals 18 residues.

This clonotype showed up just a few times. This may be a read error: a much more frequent sequence differs by one nucleotide. The V gene is TRBV9, the J gene TRBJ2-7; 8 nucleotides line up with TRBD1. This CDR3 has 14 amino acids. The J segment lost 0 bases and the V segment lost 4 bases, leaving 3 bases of the junction unmatched. Germline V gene data show CDR1 as SGDLS and CDR2 as YYNGEE. CDR3 sequence reads: CASSTTGGSYEQYF. CDR3 coding DNA: TGTGCCAGCAGCACCACAGGGGGCTCCTACGAGCAGTACTTC. The full variable domain, with the rest looked up from reference TRBV9 and TRBJ2-7, is DSGVTQTPKHLITATGQRVTLRCSPRSGDLSVYWYQQSLDQGLQFLIQYYNGEERAKGNILERFSAQQFPDLHSELNLSSLELGDSALYFCASSTTGGSYEQYFGPGTRLTVT.

The gene calls are TRBV7-2 and TRBJ2-1, with 7 bases identical to TRBD2. V lost 4 bases, J lost 12 bases, and 12 bases stayed unmatched. The V gene's germline CDR1 is SGHTA and CDR2 FQGNSA. The CDR3 totals 14 residues. The CDR3, as DNA: TGTGCCAGCAGCTACGGGCTAGCGGATAACGGGCAGTTCTTC. It yields the protein CASSYGLADNGQFF.

CDR3 coding DNA: TGTGCCAGCAGTTACTCGGAGGGCGTAGTGACTGAAGCTTTCTTT. It translates to CASSYSEGVVTEAFF. This chain links TRBV6-2 or TRBV6-3 with TRBJ1-1; D gene unclear. The germline V gene has CDR1 MNHEY and CDR2 SVGEGT. The CDR3 loop spans 15 amino acids. Trimming cost V 0 bases and J 5 bases, with 13 bases left between them.

This clonotype showed up many times. The V and J genes are TRBV6-2 or TRBV6-3 and TRBJ2-3; D is undetermined. CDR1 is MNHEY, CDR2 SVGEGT, per germline. The CDR3 extends over 12 amino acids. V lost 8 bases and J 3 bases, leaving 9 bases between the germline ends. The CDR3 spells CASESATDTQYF. CDR3 nucleotide sequence: TGTGCCAGCGAATCGGCGACAGATACGCAGTATTTT.

The chain combines TRBV19 with TRBJ1-2, with 7 nucleotides matching TRBD1. Germline CDR1 reads LNHDA; CDR2 reads SQIVND (reference sequence). The CDR3 sequence is 15 residues long. V trimming: 3 bases; J trimming: 5 bases; junction bases outside the gene matches: 9. The CDR3 region is CASSMMRQGVYGYTF. The CDR3 bases are TGTGCCAGTAGTATGATGCGGCAGGGGGTATATGGCTACACCTTC.

This clonotype was seen ten or more times. The V gene is TRBV5-1, the J gene TRBJ2-1, with D perhaps TRBD1 (7 bases). With 4 bases removed from V and 0 bases from J, the gap between germline ends came to 14 bases. This CDR3 contains 16 residues. The germline V gene encodes CDR1 SGHRS and CDR2 YFSETQ. The CDR3 DNA reads TGCGCCAGCAGCCGGGCGGGACAGAGCTCCTACAATGAGCAGTTCTTC. It is translated as CASSRAGQSSYNEQFF. Full variable domain (remainder filled in from reference TRBV5-1 and TRBJ2-1): KAGVTQTPRYLIKTRGQQVTLSCSPISGHRSVSWYQQTPGQGLQFLFEYFSETQRNKGNFPGRFSGRQFSNSRSEMNVSTLELGDSALYLCASSRAGQSSYNEQFFGPGTRLTVL.

The chain links TRBV4-1 to TRBJ2-1; D gene uncertain. With 4 bases removed from V and 7 bases from J, the gap between germline ends came to 17 bases. CDR1 MGHRA and CDR2 YSYEKL come from the germline V gene. The CDR3 runs to 15 residues. This CDR3 reads CASSPTALPRNEQFF. The CDR3 coding sequence is TGCGCCAGCAGCCCCACAGCGTTACCCCGGAATGAGCAGTTCTTC.

This sequence joins TRBV20-1 and TRBJ2-3; 11 bases are a match to TRBD2. CDR3 size: 15 residues. Germline V gene sequence: CDR1 DFQATT, CDR2 SNEGSKA (reference sequence). With V trimmed by 3 bases and J by 3 bases, 5 bases remained unmatched. CDR3 sequence reads: CSASVAGGGTDTQYF. CDR3 in DNA: TGCAGTGCTAGCGTAGCGGGAGGGGGGACAGATACGCAGTATTTT.

This clonotype was recorded at least ten times. This chain connects TRBV7-2 to TRBJ2-3; 10 nucleotides match TRBD1. CDR3 length: 15 residues. J was trimmed by 5 bases and V by 3 bases; bases with no gene match: 5. Germline V gene lookup returns CDR1 SGHTA and CDR2 FQGNSA. The CDR3 DNA follows: TGTGCCAGCAGCTTGTGGACAGGGGGAGTAGATACGCAGTATTTT. Translating it yields CASSLWTGGVDTQYF. Looking up the rest from reference TRBV7-2 and TRBJ2-3 gives the full variable domain: GAGVSQSPSNKVTEKGKDVELRCDPISGHTALYWYRQSLGQGLEFLIYFQGNSAPDKSGLPSDRFSAERTGGSVSTLTIQRTQQEDSAVYLCASSLWTGGVDTQYFGPGTRLTVL.

In its sample, this clonotype was seen many times. The J gene is TRBJ2-5, the V gene TRBV12-3 or TRBV12-4; TRBD1 or TRBD2 may be the D gene (5 bases each). This CDR3 is 15 amino acids long. V lost 4 bases and J 4 bases, leaving 16 bases between the germline ends. CDR3 DNA sequence: TGTGCCAGCAGTTCCCAATCGACAGCGGTAGAGACCCAGTACTTC. Translated: CASSSQSTAVETQYF.

The V call is TRBV6-1, the J call TRBJ1-1; no clear D gene. The CDR3 is 11 amino acids. Germline assignment: CDR1 MNHNS and CDR2 SASEGT. V shed 10 bases and J shed 1 base, with 7 bases lying between them. The chain's CDR3 is CATRGNTEAFF. In DNA, the CDR3 is TGTGCCACCCGGGGGAACACTGAAGCTTTCTTT.

This clonotype appeared many times. The gene calls are TRBV20-1 and TRBJ1-2, with D possibly being TRBD1 (6 bases). The CDR3 extends over 14 amino acids. CDR1 DFQATT and CDR2 SNEGSKA come from the germline V gene (reference sequence). The ends were cut back, 0 bases at V and 2 bases at J, with 10 bases in the middle. CDR3 in DNA: TGCAGTGCTAGAGATTACCAGGGGAACTATGGCTACACCTTC. Its protein product is CSARDYQGNYGYTF.

As regards this clonotype: A single base separates this from a much larger clone, so it may be a read error. The chain is built from TRBV7-2 and TRBJ2-7, with unresolved D. CDR1 SGHTA and CDR2 FQGNSA come from the germline V gene. CDR3 length: 13 amino acids. CDR3 in amino acids: CACSAGSPYEQYF. The CDR3 region has the DNA TGTGCCTGCAGCGCTGGGTCCCCTTACGAGCAGTACTTC.

The chain employs TRBV6-1 and TRBJ1-5; no definite D call. The germline V gene has CDR1 MNHNS and CDR2 SASEGT. CDR3 size: 13 residues. V lost 6 bases and J 4 bases, leaving 10 bases between the germline ends. The CDR3 DNA is TGTGCCAGCAGGACCAATTTGAATCAGCCCCAGCATTTT. As protein: CASRTNLNQPQHF.

This clonotype was seen only a few times. The V and J genes are TRBV4-1 and TRBJ2-7; 7 bases line up with TRBD1. Unmatched junction bases numbered 15, after V lost 5 bases and J lost 2 bases. This CDR3 is built from 17 residues. CDR1 and CDR2 (germline): MGHRA, YSYEKL. The CDR3 sequence: CASSNTPGTADAYEQYF. As DNA, the CDR3 is TGCGCCAGCAGCAACACCCCCGGGACAGCGGACGCCTACGAGCAGTACTTC.

In its sample, this clonotype was seen many times. This sequence joins TRBV5-1 and TRBJ2-3; D might be TRBD1 (6 bases). Trimming removed 2 bases at V and 0 bases at J, with 22 bases between. The CDR3 is made up of 19 amino acids. CDR1 is SGHRS and CDR2 is YFSETQ in the germline V gene. CDR3 residues: CASSFPTGQPASSTDTQYF. DNA for the CDR3: TGCGCCAGCAGCTTCCCAACAGGGCAGCCGGCTTCAAGCACAGATACGCAGTATTTT.

The sample holds many counts of this clonotype. The chain links TRBV6-5 to TRBJ2-5; no definite D call. The CDR3 runs to 12 residues. The germline V gene has CDR1 MNHEY and CDR2 SVGAGI. The germline V and J ends were trimmed by 0 bases and 3 bases, with 2 bases remaining between them. The CDR3 DNA is TGTGCCAGCAGTTACTCGGAAGAGACCCAGTACTTC. This translates into CASSYSEETQYF.

This clonotype came up many times. CDR3 loop: CASSIPTGSGANVLTF. DNA of the CDR3: TGTGCCAGCAGTATACCGACAGGGTCTGGGGCCAACGTCCTGACTTTC. The gene calls are TRBV27 and TRBJ2-6; 7 nucleotides align to TRBD1. CDR1 is MNHEY and CDR2 is SMNVEV in the germline V gene (reference sequence). CDR3 length equals 16 residues. Trimming at V came to 5 bases and at J to 1 base, leaving 5 bases not matched to a gene.

Ten or more counts support this clonotype. The genes are TRBV7-2 and TRBJ2-3; a possible D gene is TRBD2 (6 bases). This CDR3 comprises 15 residues. V gave up 5 bases and J gave up 0 bases, with 12 bases separating them. The germline V gene encodes CDR1 SGHTA and CDR2 FQGNSA. In DNA form, the CDR3 reads TGTGCCAGCAGCCAAGGGACTTTGAGCACAGATACGCAGTATTTT. This gives the protein CASSQGTLSTDTQYF.

This clonotype was found many times. The CDR3 coding sequence is TGTGCCAGCAGGGCCCTTGGGACGTATAATGAAAAACTGTTTTTT. This translates into CASRALGTYNEKLFF. This sequence joins TRBV2 and TRBJ1-4; tentatively, D is TRBD1 (5 bases). The germline V gene encodes CDR1 SNHLY and CDR2 FYNNEI. This CDR3 is 15 amino acids long. Trimming removed 6 bases at V and 4 bases at J, with 15 bases between.

This clonotype was seen many times. The chain links TRBV20-1 to TRBJ2-7; possibly TRBD1 or TRBD2 for D (5 bases each). CDR1 and CDR2 (germline): DFQATT, SNEGSKA (reference sequence). The CDR3 spans 15 residues. Trimming cost V 8 bases and J 0 bases, with 20 bases left between them. CDR3 protein: CSCGMGVDPSYEQYF. The CDR3 bases are TGCAGTTGTGGTATGGGGGTCGACCCCTCCTACGAGCAGTACTTC.

This clonotype was counted at least ten times. The genes are TRBV20-1 and TRBJ1-4; D may be TRBD1 (5 bases). Between the trimmed V and J ends, which lost 2 bases and 8 bases, there was a span of 12 bases. Germline V gives CDR1 DFQATT, CDR2 SNEGSKA (reference sequence). This CDR3 has 13 amino acids. CDR3: CSARRGLGEKLFF. For the CDR3, the DNA is TGCAGTGCTAGACGGGGACTCGGGGAAAAACTGTTTTTT.

This clonotype was recorded many times. The chain recombines TRBV7-6 with TRBJ2-1; 8 nucleotides match TRBD2. CDR1 is SGHVS and CDR2 is FNYEAQ in the germline V gene. The CDR3 sequence is 15 residues long. Trimming at V came to 2 bases and at J to 7 bases, leaving 7 bases not matched to a gene. The CDR3 reads CASSLIGTGGNEQFF. DNA of the CDR3: TGTGCCAGCAGCTTAATAGGAACGGGGGGGAATGAGCAGTTCTTC.

In its sample, this clonotype was seen many times. The genes are TRBV5-6 and TRBJ2-1; 12 positions agree with TRBD2. This CDR3 contains 14 residues. With 3 bases clipped from V and 9 bases from J, the junction kept 4 bases outside the gene matches. Germline lookup yields CDR1 SGHDT and CDR2 YYEEEE. This chain's CDR3 is CASSSSGGASEQFF. The CDR3 nucleotides read TGTGCCAGCAGCTCTAGCGGGGGGGCGAGTGAGCAGTTCTTC.

This clonotype was seen more than once but under ten times. The chain carries TRBV30 and TRBJ1-5; D is unresolved. Trimming cost V 3 bases and J 8 bases, with 14 bases left between them. Germline CDR1 GTSNPN, CDR2 SVGIG (reference sequence). CDR3 length: 13 residues. The DNA for the CDR3 is TGTGCCTGGAGCCTCGCCCGCTTTGAGCCCCAGCATTTT. It encodes CAWSLARFEPQHF.

The table lists this clonotype with many counts. The junction differs from germline at one of its ends, possibly a read error. The V call is TRBV10-2, the J call TRBJ2-5; TRBD1 or TRBD2 may be the D gene (5 bases each). CDR3 length: 14 amino acids. The V gene's germline CDR1 is WSHSY and CDR2 SAAADI. The CDR3 DNA is TGCGCCAGCAGTCCTGAAGGGACCCCCAGGACCCAGCACTTC. Translated: CASSPEGTPRTQHF.

This chain links TRBV20-1 with TRBJ2-7, with 8 positions matching TRBD2. The CDR3 runs 18 residues. V lost 0 bases, J lost 0 bases, and 13 bases stayed unmatched. Germline values: CDR1 DFQATT, CDR2 SNEGSKA (reference sequence). CDR3 amino acids: CSARDWTSRITSSYEQYF. The CDR3, as DNA: TGCAGTGCTAGAGATTGGACTAGCCGCATTACTAGCTCCTACGAGCAGTACTTC.

This clonotype showed up many times. The chain employs TRBV28 and TRBJ2-2, with 14 bases matching TRBD2. The V segment lost 2 bases and the J segment 5 bases; nucleotides outside the gene matches: 10. The CDR3 sequence is 19 residues long. Germline CDR1 MDHEN, CDR2 SYDVKM. The CDR3 DNA follows: TGTGCCAGCAGTTTACCGGACGGGACTAGCGGGAGCTGGACCGGGGAGCTGTTTTTT. Protein: CASSLPDGTSGSWTGELFF.